The 12 T cell receptor beta chains presented below share a single source sample, sequenced in a study of human CD4 T cells and Enterobacteriaceae. The repertoire was sequenced with immunoSEQ multiplex PCR; TCRdb's copy has only in-frame clones and lacks some. The sample has fewer than 35,000 clones, 65% to 85% seen once. The memory gate held CD4+ cells that were not CD45RA+CCR7+CD95- naive cells, over 98% pure. Specimen: memory CD4+ T cells from blood. The origin of the receptors is a human donor in good health.

This clone came up a few times. The chain is built from TRBV7-2 and TRBJ2-7; 8 positions match TRBD2. The CDR3 spans 15 residues. The V gene's germline CDR1 is SGHTA and CDR2 FQGNSA. V was pared by 5 bases and J by 1 base, with 7 bases of the junction left unmatched. The CDR3 DNA sequence: TGTGCCAGCAGCCTAACCGCGGGAGGATCCTACGAGCAGTACTTC. It translates to CASSLTAGGSYEQYF.

The chain recombines TRBV5-5 with TRBJ1-3, with 7 bases that match TRBD1. V gave up 4 bases and J gave up 2 bases; unmatched junction bases: 6. Per the germline V gene, CDR1 is SGHKS and CDR2 is YYEKEE (reference sequence). The CDR3 consists of 15 residues. Here the CDR3 DNA reads TGTGCCAGCAGCGATGGTGGGACAGCTGGAAACACCATATATTTT. Its translation: CASSDGGTAGNTIYF.

This clone has just one count. J is TRBJ1-3 and V is TRBV2; possible D gene TRBD1, 5 bases. V lost 8 bases and J lost 4, with 12 bases in between. Germline assignment: CDR1 SNHLY and CDR2 FYNNEI. The CDR3 runs to 13 residues. The CDR3 nucleotides are TGTGCCAGCGGGGACGGATACGGAAACACCATATATTTT. It specifies CASGDGYGNTIYF.

The chain joins TRBV7-2 to TRBJ2-3; 8 bases are shared with TRBD2. The CDR3 loop spans 18 amino acids. Germline CDR1 is SGHTA and CDR2 is FQGNSA. V gave up 5 bases and J gave up 1 base; unmatched junction bases: 14. The CDR3 DNA reads as TGTGCCAGCAGCCTTACCGCGGGGGGCGGTGGGGGCACAGATACGCAGTATTTT. Protein product: CASSLTAGGGGGTDTQYF.

The chain uses TRBV7-3 and TRBJ1-4; D remains ambiguous. The CDR3 runs to 13 residues. V lost 8 bases, J lost 4 bases, and 11 bases lay in between. Germline CDR1 and CDR2: SGHTA and FQGTGA. In DNA form, the CDR3 reads TGTGCCAGCCCCCCCAGAATTAATGAAAAACTGTTTTTT. Translated, it gives CASPPRINEKLFF.

A single count supports this clone. V gene TRBV13 combines with J gene TRBJ2-3; the D is unclear. Trimming took off 2 bases at V and 2 bases at J, with 5 bases between the two ends. Germline loops: CDR1 PRHDT, CDR2 FYEKMQ (reference sequence). The CDR3 covers 13 residues. CDR3 residues: CASSLISTDTQYF. The DNA for the CDR3 is TGTGCCAGCAGCTTAATCTCCACAGATACGCAGTATTTT.

The sample holds one count of this clone. This chain uses TRBV10-3 with TRBJ2-1, with 14 nucleotides matching TRBD2. Germline V gene data show CDR1 as ENHRY and CDR2 as SYGVKD. CDR3 size: 14 residues. V shed 6 bases, J shed 10 bases, and the junction held 5 bases outside the gene matches. CDR3 amino acids: CAIRGTSGGGEQFF. In DNA form, the CDR3 reads TGTGCCATCAGAGGGACTAGCGGGGGTGGGGAGCAGTTCTTC.

This sequence joins TRBV20-1 and TRBJ1-5; a weak D match, TRBD1 (5 bases). The CDR3 has 11 residues. V lost 6 bases, J lost 7 bases, and 10 bases lay in between. The germline V gene has CDR1 DFQATT and CDR2 SNEGSKA (reference sequence). This CDR3 is CSAGEGQPQHF. In DNA form, the CDR3 reads TGCAGTGCCGGAGAGGGGCAGCCCCAGCATTTT.

This chain connects TRBV6-5 to TRBJ1-1; possible D gene TRBD1, 6 bases. Per the germline V gene, CDR1 is MNHEY and CDR2 is SVGAGI. The ends were cut back, 0 bases at V and 1 base at J, with 9 bases in the middle. The CDR3 runs to 15 residues. CDR3 nucleotides: TGTGCCAGCAGTTACTCGACCAGGGGGAACACTGAAGCTTTCTTT. Encoded protein: CASSYSTRGNTEAFF.

This chain connects TRBV6-5 to TRBJ1-1; D may be TRBD1 (6 bases). Trimming stripped 2 bases from V and 5 bases from J, with 9 bases between. Per the germline V gene, CDR1 is MNHEY and CDR2 is SVGAGI. The CDR3 runs 13 residues. CDR3 loop: CASSYTGYTEAFF. The CDR3 bases are TGTGCCAGCAGTTACACAGGGTATACTGAAGCTTTCTTT.

The rearrangement uses TRBV6-1 and TRBJ2-3; D is undetermined. V lost 6 bases and J 0 bases, leaving 13 bases between the germline ends. The germline V gene encodes CDR1 MNHNS and CDR2 SASEGT. The CDR3 spans 15 residues. The CDR3 reads CASSRSVLSTDTQYF. DNA of the CDR3: TGTGCCAGCAGCCGCTCTGTTCTTAGCACAGATACGCAGTATTTT.

V is TRBV19 and J is TRBJ2-1; D possibly corresponds to TRBD2 (6 bases). Trimming removed 3 bases at V and 4 bases at J, with 13 bases between. Germline V gives CDR1 LNHDA, CDR2 SQIVND (reference sequence). The CDR3 contains 15 residues. The CDR3 DNA reads TGTGCCAGTAGTATCCTGTCCGGGACTTACAATGAGCAGTTCTTC. Encoded protein: CASSILSGTYNEQFF. The whole variable domain, remainder taken from reference TRBV19 and TRBJ2-1, is DGGITQSPKYLFRKEGQNVTLSCEQNLNHDAMYWYRQDPGQGLRLIYYSQIVNDFQKGDIAEGYSVSREKKESFPLTVTSAQKNPTAFYLCASSILSGTYNEQFFGPGTRLTVL.